This T cell receptor beta chain was observed in a study of vaccination and CD4 T cells after COVID-19 (dated by TCRdb to between 2021 and 2024). A note on the overall study: The convalescent cohort included six males and four females, with two Hispanic individuals, seven Caucasians, two Asians and one multiracial person. Culture stimuli were overlapping spike peptide pools from SARS-CoV-2 and from the common cold coronaviruses HCoV-NL63, HCoV-OC43 and HCoV-229E. Post-COVID blood samples from convalescent patients were collected a median of approximately 93 days after diagnosis, with a range of about 30 to 170 days. Two doses of either the Pfizer-BioNTech BNT162b2 vaccine (n=8) or the Moderna mRNA-1273 vaccine (n=2) were administered to participants. Post-vaccine blood samples were obtained a median of around 74 days after the second vaccine dose, with a range of about 12 to 241 days. Control cultures used a CEFX viral epitope pool as positive control, an HIV-1 Nef peptide pool as negative control, or no peptide. In around nine COVID-19 convalescent patients and a few infection-naive healthy vaccine recipients, the spike-specific CD4+ TCR repertoire before mRNA vaccination was compared with the repertoire after mRNA vaccination. Memory CD4+ T cell crossreactivity between SARS-CoV-2 and common cold coronavirus spike proteins was assessed at the TCR clonotype level in an earlier paper using these donors. What the authors observed across the whole study: Among convalescent patients, a median roughly 90% of the SARS-CoV-2-reactive clones seen after vaccination appeared only after vaccination, which suggests priming specific to the vaccine. Relatively few convalescent patients were included in the study, and early timepoints after natural infection were not analyzed. Nearly all vaccine-specific clones in convalescent patients (304 of 307) were mono-reactive for SARS-CoV-2 spike rather than cross-reactive with common cold coronaviruses. Although the median number of SARS-CoV-2-reactive clonotypes went up from 20 to 25 after infection to 35 to 40 after vaccination, the increase was not significant.

This clonotype was counted a few times. Its target antigen remains unknown. It has no much larger one-base neighbor in the sample; base qualities were not kept. Library prep was done by PCR. DNA from cultured CD4+ T cells underwent TCR sequencing with the Oncomine TCR Beta short-read assay at the Johns Hopkins FTIC core. The QIAamp micro DNA kit was used to extract genomic DNA from the cultured CD4+ T cells. Oncomine TCR Beta libraries from cultured CD4+ T cells were pooled with unique dual indexes and sequenced on an Illumina iSeq 100. As for how the authors treated the data: Non-productive sequences were removed, and CDR3s not starting with C, not ending with F or W, or shorter than 7 amino acids were discarded. The MANAFEST web application identified antigen-specific clonotypes by comparing peptide-stimulated wells against reference wells and other culture wells. For a clone to be called positive, the clone needed an FDR below 0.05, an odds ratio above 5, and a productive frequency above 0.1% in at least two of three replicate wells. Clonotypes that were significantly expanded in both SARS-CoV-2 spike wells and at least one common cold coronavirus spike condition were defined as cross-reactive. Levenshtein distances (stringdist) and unrooted phylogenetic trees (ape) in R version 3.6.1 were used to assess CDR3 homology. Clones were called with MiXCR by TCRdb after fastp trimmed the public reads at Q25, and only in-frame beta chains were retained. Rows merge per CDR3 protein into single entries with the most common DNA and genes. The V and J calls and clone size are TCRdb's, not the authors'. The table for this sample lists about 5,700 distinct CDR3 sequences; about 37% of them were counted only once. Roughly 50% of the sample is taken by the ten largest.

Taken with the paper, the label for treatment or condition translates to: roughly 10-day PBMC culture with coronavirus spike peptide pools or control peptides (ViraFEST assay). CD4+ T cells from unexposed donors were collected before the COVID-19 pandemic (2011-2018). The ViraFEST assay, used in the study, expanded antigen-specific T cells with peptide pools and then identified the expanded clonotypes through TCR sequencing. More than 1.5 million PBMCs per well were cultured in IMDM with 5% human AB serum and roughly 10 IU/ml IL-2, plus 10 ug/ml peptide pools. Half of the culture medium was replaced with fresh IL-2-containing medium on days 3 and 7. After around 10 days of culture, CD4+ T cells were isolated by negative selection with the EasySep CD4+ T cell isolation kit. As far as cell numbers permitted, CD4+ T cells from unexposed donors were tested for reactivity against SARS-CoV-2 S and N as well as four spike pools from common cold coronaviruses. Ficoll-Paque Plus gradient centrifugation was used to isolate PBMCs from whole blood, and the isolated PBMCs were then either used fresh or cryopreserved at -140C. Culture conditions were generally each tested in triplicate wells. The leukapheresis product for the unexposed donors was obtained through commercial purchase.

Relative to germline, V is 2 bases shorter and J is 4 bases shorter, with 8 bases between their ends. Sequences MNHEY (CDR1) and SVGAGI (CDR2) are obtained from the germline V gene. Spanning cysteine to phenylalanine, the CDR3 consists of 13 amino acids. Only the CDR3 part of the read is kept: 39 bases, read in frame from the first base. This sequence was found in a human donor in good health. Sequencing used CD4+ T cells from blood, cultured in vitro. The chain was built from TRBV6-5 and TRBJ1-1; D gene: possibly TRBD1, on 5 matching bases. The DNA reads TGTGCCAGCAGTTACAGGGGTGGCACTGAAGCTTTCTTT. Translated, it gives CASSYRGGTEAFF.